These 5 T cell receptor beta chains were all obtained from the same sample, sequenced in a study of blood T cell repertoires in COVID-19. Profiling relied on immunoSEQ multiplex PCR, and the TCRdb table lists in-frame clones only, not all of them. The sample consists of 360,000 or so clones, roughly 80% of them appearing once. The sequencing input was PBMCs or T cells enriched from blood (not recorded which). These TCRs come from a woman aged 45-59 years who had recovered from COVID-19.

The chain recombines TRBV21-1 with TRBJ1-1; the table's D call of TRBD1 was not tested on the DNA. TRBV21-1 is deemed a pseudogene. The CDR3 contains 15 residues. CDR3 bases: TGTGCCAGCAGCAAAGCTTGGGCTATGAACACTGAAGCTTTCTTT. Its protein product is CASSKAWAMNTEAFF.

The chain combines TRBV6-6 with TRBJ2-5; 8 nucleotides align to TRBD2. The CDR3 loop spans 16 amino acids. Trimming at V came to 0 bases and at J to 5 bases, leaving 8 bases not matched to a gene. CDR1 is MNHNY and CDR2 is SVGAGI in the germline V gene (reference sequence). CDR3 nucleotides: TGTGCCAGCAGTTACTCAGCGGGAGCTCCAAGGGAGACCCAGTACTTC. It translates to CASSYSAGAPRETQYF.

The chain uses TRBV5-1 and TRBJ1-3; tentatively, D is TRBD1 (6 bases). CDR3 length: 14 amino acids. Germline V gene lookup returns CDR1 SGHRS and CDR2 YFSETQ. With 5 bases removed from V and 6 bases from J, the gap between germline ends came to 15 bases. CDR3 in DNA: TGCGCCAGCAGGCTTGACAGGTCCTCAAACACCATATATTTT. This gives the protein CASRLDRSSNTIYF.

The chain joins TRBV27 to TRBJ1-2; possible D gene TRBD1, 5 bases. Between the trimmed V and J ends, which lost 1 base and 1 base, there was a span of 10 bases. This CDR3 contains 15 residues. Germline V CDR1 and CDR2: MNHEY, SMNVEV (reference sequence). In DNA form, the CDR3 reads TGTGCCAGCAGTTTATGGGGGGATTATAACTATGGCTACACCTTC. This encodes CASSLWGDYNYGYTF.

The chain employs TRBV7-2 and TRBJ1-1; no definite D call. Deletions cut 8 bases from V and 5 bases from J, with 18 bases between. Germline values: CDR1 SGHTA, CDR2 FQGNSA. This CDR3 region has 14 residues. For the CDR3, the DNA is TGTGCCAGCGATCGAGCGCCGTTAGTTACTGAAGCTTTCTTT. Residues: CASDRAPLVTEAFF.